Listed below are T cell receptor beta chains from one sample, sequenced in a study of tumor-infiltrating lymphocytes in primary liver carcinoma. One entry per CDR3 protein results from TCRdb running MiXCR on the multiplex PCR reads. In the table there are roughly 100,000 distinct CDR3 sequences, approximately 82% of which are singletons. The sample taken for sequencing was liver tumor tissue from sampling region 3. Receptors were obtained from a man between 40 and 49 years old with primary liver carcinoma and hepatitis B virus infection. Each CDR3 is given with its conserved first and last residue.

V gene	J gene	CDR3 protein
TRBV28	TRBJ1-2	CASRVTGGYGYNF
TRBV11-1	TRBJ2-1	CASRPTRVLGNEQFF
TRBV4-3	TRBJ1-6	CSSSSWDRGRNSLPHF
TRBV11-2	TRBJ1-4	CASSLPTGRGEKLFF
TRBV7-9	TRBJ2-7	CARSFGLAGGVHEQYF
TRBV6-1	TRBJ1-3	CASRDLLGTSSGNTIYF
TRBV29-1	TRBJ2-7	CSVSPRSYVQYF
TRBV5-1	TRBJ1-2	CASSLPSSGDDGGYTF
TRBV30	TRBJ1-2	CTCPGWTGSVDDYTF
TRBV12-3/TRBV12-4	TRBJ2-5	CASILRTTSRTQYF
TRBV7-8	TRBJ2-7	CAISPTDSYEQYF
TRBV20-1	TRBJ2-7	CSAAGGEWAF
TRBV12-3/TRBV12-4	TRBJ1-5	CASSRNGDQAQDF
TRBV30	TRBJ2-2	CVWSVVPGRGELFF
TRBV12-3/TRBV12-4	TRBJ2-3	CASSPGTSGGGDMQYF
TRBV14	TRBJ1-6	CASSHSGGNSPPHF
TRBV6-6	TRBJ1-1	CTSSIGGTTKAFF
TRBV19	TRBJ2-1	CDSSIGQNSYNEQFF
TRBV12-3/TRBV12-4	TRBJ1-2	CASSYQDRGRCYTF
TRBV5-6	TRBJ1-1	CASSFSQHIEAFF
TRBV6-1	TRBJ1-5	CAISEGGNDQPQHF
TRBV11-2	TRBJ2-3	CVGSLQAGVSTDTQYF
TRBV4-2	TRBJ1-5	CASSEAARAGNKPQHF
TRBV25-1	TRBJ2-1	CVSSETSAYNEQFF
TRBV10-3	TRBJ2-5	CATKTGRSTRKETQYF
TRBV11-2	TRBJ2-7	CASSPRGYERYF
TRBV21-1	TRBJ2-1	CASLDTSGSCEQFF
TRBV6-4	TRBJ2-3	CASNAGGTYMQYF
TRBV11-2	TRBJ2-5	CTSSLGTSGQETQYF
TRBV4-3	TRBJ1-6	CTSSLEHSSYNSPLHF
TRBV11-1	TRBJ2-7	CASSLGPADESSYKQNF
TRBV12-3/TRBV12-4	TRBJ2-2	CASRPTGSGELFF
TRBV4-1	TRBJ2-1	CASSQDLGGRARVCNEHFF
TRBV21-1	TRBJ2-1	CASRKPGSEGYNEQFF
TRBV6-6	TRBJ2-4	CASSFNKNIQYF
TRBV29-1	TRBJ2-3	CSVEETSGTSADMQYF
TRBV20-1	TRBJ2-3	CSASWVATDTQYF